One and the same sample provided the 18 T cell receptor beta chains below, sequenced in a study of T-cell reconstitution after alpha-beta-depleted transplantation in children. The TCRbeta library incorporated unique molecular identifiers. TCRdb ran MiXCR on the PCR reads and lists one entry per CDR3 protein. The sample lists about 300,000 distinct CDR3 sequences, 10% occurring once. The specimen comprised PBMCs, sampled before TCRalphabeta/CD19-depleted stem cell transplant. The receptor set was obtained from a boy under two years old with acute myeloid leukemia, due to receive a stem cell transplant.

The chain recombines TRBV5-4 with TRBJ2-3; weak D call: TRBD2 (5 bases). In germline, CDR1 is SGHNT, CDR2 YYREEE (reference sequence). The CDR3 covers 13 residues. The ends were cut back, 5 bases at V and 2 bases at J, with 9 bases in the middle. The CDR3 loop is CASRLTTTDTQYF. CDR3 coding DNA: TGTGCCAGCAGGTTGACTACCACAGATACGCAGTATTTT.

This clonotype occurred many times. J is TRBJ2-3 and V is TRBV7-9, with 7 bases fitting TRBD2. Trimming removed 2 bases from V and 6 bases from J; junction bases left unmatched: 8. This CDR3 has 15 amino acids. CDR1 and CDR2 from the germline V gene are SEHNR and FQNEAQ (reference sequence). Written as DNA, the CDR3 is TGTGCCAGCAGCTTAACTATCGGGAGGACGGATACGCAGTATTTT. Its protein is CASSLTIGRTDTQYF.

This clonotype was seen at least ten times. Since the CDR3 does not end with the conserved phenylalanine or tryptophan, this likely comes from a read error. V and J are TRBV4-2 and TRBJ1-6, with D unclear. From germline, CDR1 is LGHNA and CDR2 YNFKEQ. The CDR3 covers 16 residues. Trimming took off 0 bases at V and 12 bases at J, with 18 bases between the two ends. The CDR3 spells CASSQESGFGGLPLHC. CDR3 nucleotides: TGTGCCAGCAGCCAAGAATCCGGGTTCGGCGGTTTACCCCTCCACTGT.

This clonotype was observed at least ten times. The CDR3 coding sequence is TGTGCCAGCAGCTTAGGTCGGACTAGGAGCACAGATACGCAGTATTTT. It encodes CASSLGRTRSTDTQYF. J is TRBJ2-3 and V is TRBV7-2, with 7 nucleotides matching TRBD2. Unmatched junction bases numbered 4, after V lost 1 base and J lost 0 bases. The germline CDR1 and CDR2 sequences are SGHTA and FQGNSA. The CDR3 covers 16 residues.

This clonotype was counted between two and nine times. The rearrangement links TRBV7-9 to TRBJ2-5, with 10 bases identical to TRBD2. The CDR3 runs 17 residues. The V segment lost 2 bases and the J segment 4 bases; nucleotides outside the gene matches: 10. CDR1 is SEHNR and CDR2 is FQNEAQ in the germline V gene (reference sequence). The CDR3 DNA reads TGTGCCAGCAGCTTAATCCAGCGGGGGGGCGCACGAGAGACCCAGTACTTC. It encodes CASSLIQRGGARETQYF.

This clonotype turned up a few times. The J gene is TRBJ2-1, the V gene TRBV20-1; TRBD1 might be the D (6 bases). V dropped 6 bases and J dropped 4 bases, with 19 bases sitting between them. This CDR3 contains 15 residues. Germline values: CDR1 DFQATT, CDR2 SNEGSKA (reference sequence). The chain's CDR3 is CSAAGVGALYNEQFF. The CDR3 DNA follows: TGCAGTGCCGCAGGGGTGGGGGCGCTTTACAATGAGCAGTTCTTC.

This clonotype was picked up many times. This chain joins TRBV29-1 and TRBJ2-3; D is perhaps TRBD2 (6 bases). Trimming stripped 5 bases from V and 3 bases from J, with 9 bases between. The germline CDR1 and CDR2 sequences are SQVTM and ANQGSEA. The CDR3 has 12 residues. Written as DNA, the CDR3 is TGCAGCGTTCAGGAGGGGACAGATACGCAGTATTTT. Protein sequence: CSVQEGTDTQYF.

This clonotype was seen ten or more times. The CDR3 region is CASSQETSGGASQETQYF. DNA for the CDR3: TGTGCCAGCAGCCAAGAGACTAGCGGGGGGGCCTCCCAAGAGACCCAGTACTTC. V usage is TRBV4-2 and J usage is TRBJ2-5; 14 nucleotides line up with TRBD2. J was trimmed by 1 base and V by 0 bases; bases with no gene match: 4. This CDR3 has 18 amino acids. From germline, CDR1 is LGHNA and CDR2 YNFKEQ.

The V gene is TRBV30, the J gene TRBJ2-2, with D perhaps given as TRBD1 or TRBD2 (5 bases each). The V gene's germline CDR1 is GTSNPN and CDR2 SVGIG (reference sequence). CDR3 size: 15 residues. Trimming pared 0 bases from V and 0 bases from J, leaving 8 bases between. In DNA form, the CDR3 reads TGTGCCTGGAGTGTTCTGGGACCGAACACCGGGGAGCTGTTTTTT. The encoded protein is CAWSVLGPNTGELFF.

The chain joins TRBV7-3 to TRBJ2-5; TRBD2 might be the D (7 bases). Germline CDR1 reads SGHTA; CDR2 reads FQGTGA. The CDR3 contains 15 residues. V gave up 5 bases and J gave up 4 bases, with 17 bases separating them. CDR3 bases: TGTGCCAGCAGCCCCTCCGGGGGGCTGGGAGAGACCCAGTACTTC. It translates to CASSPSGGLGETQYF.

This clonotype was counted many times. The chain couples TRBV7-9 to TRBJ2-7, with D unclear. This CDR3 is built from 14 residues. CDR1 is SEHNR and CDR2 is FQNEAQ in the germline V gene (reference sequence). V was cut by 5 bases and J by 4 bases, with 15 bases left in between. As DNA, the CDR3 is TGTGCCAGCAGCCTAACGCTGACATTTTACGAGCAGTACTTC. As protein: CASSLTLTFYEQYF. The whole variable domain, remainder taken from reference TRBV7-9 and TRBJ2-7, is DTGVSQNPRHKITKRGQNVTFRCDPISEHNRLYWYRQTLGQGPEFLTYFQNEAQLEKSRLLSDRFSAERPKGSFSTLEIQRTEQGDSAMYLCASSLTLTFYEQYFGPGTRLTVT.

About this clonotype: Relative to the germline gene, one junction end is altered; a read error may explain this. This chain links TRBV30 with TRBJ1-1, with TRBD1 matching over 7 bases. The length of the CDR3 is 13 residues. The germline CDR1 and CDR2 sequences are GTSNPN and SVGIG (reference sequence). In nucleotides, the CDR3 is TGTGCCTGGGGGGGACAGACAGCCCCCATGGGAGGCTTT. It is translated as CAWGGQTAPMGGF.

This clonotype was picked up many times. The chain combines TRBV15 with TRBJ2-3; 9 bases are shared with TRBD1. The CDR3 covers 15 residues. The junction had 11 bases not matched to a gene; V was cut back by 7 bases and J by 6 bases. Germline V lookup: CDR1 LNHNV, CDR2 YYDKDF (reference sequence). In DNA, the CDR3 is TGTGCCACCAACCCGGGACAGGGCGATTGGGATACGCAGTATTTT. Its translation: CATNPGQGDWDTQYF.

This clonotype was observed at least ten times. The chain couples TRBV6-5 to TRBJ1-1; possibly TRBD1 for D (5 bases). The CDR3 covers 14 residues. The V and J ends lost 2 bases and 2 bases respectively, with 9 bases between them. Per germline, CDR1 MNHEY and CDR2 SVGAGI. The CDR3 DNA reads as TGTGCCAGCAGTTACCTAGACAGTAACACTGAAGCTTTCTTT. It specifies CASSYLDSNTEAFF.

This clonotype was picked up many times. This rearrangement joins TRBV5-1 to TRBJ2-2, with 7 bases matching TRBD1. The V gene's germline CDR1 is SGHRS and CDR2 YFSETQ. V trimming: 4 bases; J trimming: 4 bases; junction bases outside the gene matches: 7. The CDR3 loop spans 15 amino acids. The CDR3 DNA reads as TGCGCCAGCAGCACCGGACAGGCCCTCACCGGGGAGCTGTTTTTT. It codes for CASSTGQALTGELFF.

The chain recombines TRBV7-9 with TRBJ1-1; 7 nucleotides match TRBD1. CDR3 length equals 12 residues. The trim removed 11 bases at V and 4 bases at J, leaving 7 bases unmatched. CDR1 and CDR2 from the germline V gene are SEHNR and FQNEAQ (reference sequence). CDR3 DNA: TGTGCCTGTATAGGGGGCTTCACTGAAGCTTTCTTT. It yields the protein CACIGGFTEAFF.

This clonotype was picked up many times. The chain links TRBV4-2 to TRBJ2-7; no definite D call. The germline CDR1 and CDR2 sequences are LGHNA and YNFKEQ. The CDR3 consists of 12 residues. V lost 5 bases and J lost 5, with 10 bases in between. CDR3 sequence (DNA): TGTGCCAGCAGCTATCATACCAACGAGCAGTACTTC. Translation gives CASSYHTNEQYF.

This clonotype was detected many times. The chain joins TRBV28 to TRBJ1-5, with D perhaps matching TRBD1 (6 bases). Per germline, CDR1 MDHEN and CDR2 SYDVKM. The germline V and J ends were trimmed by 5 bases and 4 bases, with 15 bases remaining between them. The CDR3 has 15 residues. The DNA of the CDR3 is TGTGCCAGCAGTCCACAGGGAGGTATGAATCAGCCCCAGCATTTT. This gives the protein CASSPQGGMNQPQHF.